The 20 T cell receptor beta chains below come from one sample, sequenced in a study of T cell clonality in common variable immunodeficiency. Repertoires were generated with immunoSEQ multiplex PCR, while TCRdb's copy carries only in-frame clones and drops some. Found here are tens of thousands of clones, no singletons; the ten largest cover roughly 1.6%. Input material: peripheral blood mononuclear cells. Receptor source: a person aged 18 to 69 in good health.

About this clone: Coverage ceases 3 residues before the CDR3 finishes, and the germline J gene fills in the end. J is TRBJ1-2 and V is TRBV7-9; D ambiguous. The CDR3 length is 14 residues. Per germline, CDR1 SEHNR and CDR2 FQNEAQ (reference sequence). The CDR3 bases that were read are TGTGCCAGCAGCGGTGGAATTTATACAGATACC. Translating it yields CASSGGIYTDT. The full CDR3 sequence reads CASSGGIYTDTYTF.

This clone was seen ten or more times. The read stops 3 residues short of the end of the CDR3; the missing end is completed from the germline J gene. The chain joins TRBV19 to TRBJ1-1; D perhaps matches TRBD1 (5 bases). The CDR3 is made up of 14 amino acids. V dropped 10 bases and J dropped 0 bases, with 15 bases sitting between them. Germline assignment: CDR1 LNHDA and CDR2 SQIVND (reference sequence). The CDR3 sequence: CATSGNSMNTEAFF. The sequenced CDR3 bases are TGTGCCACTTCAGGGAACTCCATGAACACTGAA. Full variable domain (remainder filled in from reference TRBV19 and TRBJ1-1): DGGITQSPKYLFRKEGQNVTLSCEQNLNHDAMYWYRQDPGQGLRLIYYSQIVNDFQKGDIAEGYSVSREKKESFPLTVTSAQKNPTAFYLCATSGNSMNTEAFFGQGTRLTVV.

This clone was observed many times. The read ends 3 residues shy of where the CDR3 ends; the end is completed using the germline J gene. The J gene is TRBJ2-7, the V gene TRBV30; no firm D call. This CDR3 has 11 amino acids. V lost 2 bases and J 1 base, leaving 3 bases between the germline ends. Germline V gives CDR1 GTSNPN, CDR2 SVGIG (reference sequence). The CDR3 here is CAWSLSYEQYF. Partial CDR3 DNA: TGTGCCTGGAGTCTGTCCTACGAG.

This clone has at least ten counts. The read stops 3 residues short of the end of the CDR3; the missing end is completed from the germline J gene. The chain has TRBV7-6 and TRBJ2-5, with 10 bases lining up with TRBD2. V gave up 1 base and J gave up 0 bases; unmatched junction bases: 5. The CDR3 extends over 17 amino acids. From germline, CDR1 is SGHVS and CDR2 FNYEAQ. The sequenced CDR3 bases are TGTGCCAGCAGCTTAGGGGGACTAGCGTTTCACCAAGAGACC. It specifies CASSLGGLAFHQET. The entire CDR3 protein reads CASSLGGLAFHQETQYF.

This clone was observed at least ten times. The part of the CDR3 DNA that was read is TGTGCCAGCAGCTTCCAGGGCCAACCACAAGAGACC. Its protein product is CASSFQGQPQET. The entire CDR3 reads CASSFQGQPQETQYF. The rearrangement links TRBV11-2 to TRBJ2-5; tentatively, D is TRBD1 (5 bases). The read ends 3 residues early relative to the CDR3; the germline J gene fills the gap. The germline V and J ends were trimmed by 3 bases and 2 bases, with 13 bases remaining between them. The germline CDR1 and CDR2 sequences are SGHAT and FQNNGV. This CDR3 comprises 15 residues.

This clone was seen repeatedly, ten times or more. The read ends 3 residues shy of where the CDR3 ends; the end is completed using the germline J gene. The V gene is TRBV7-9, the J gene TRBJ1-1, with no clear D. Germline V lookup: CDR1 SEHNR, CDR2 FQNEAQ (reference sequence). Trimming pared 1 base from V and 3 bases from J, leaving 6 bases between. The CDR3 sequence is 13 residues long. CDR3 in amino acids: CASSLDRDTEAFF. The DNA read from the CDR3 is TGTGCCAGCAGCTTAGATCGGGACACTGAA.

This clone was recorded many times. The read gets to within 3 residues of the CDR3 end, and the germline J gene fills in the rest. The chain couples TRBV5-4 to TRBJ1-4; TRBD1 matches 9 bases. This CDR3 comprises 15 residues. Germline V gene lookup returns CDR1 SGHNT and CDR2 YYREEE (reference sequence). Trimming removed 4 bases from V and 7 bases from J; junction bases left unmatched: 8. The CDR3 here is CASSPGGTGTEKLFF. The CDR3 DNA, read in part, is TGTGCCAGCAGCCCGGGGGGGACAGGGACTGAAAAA.

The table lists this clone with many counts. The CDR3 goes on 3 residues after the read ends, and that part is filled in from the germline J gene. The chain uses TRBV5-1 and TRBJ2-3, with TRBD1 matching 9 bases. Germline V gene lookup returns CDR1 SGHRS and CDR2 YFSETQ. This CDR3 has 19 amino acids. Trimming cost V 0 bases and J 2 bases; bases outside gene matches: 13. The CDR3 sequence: CASSLGSDSDRGYTDTQYF. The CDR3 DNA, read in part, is TGCGCCAGCAGCTTGGGGTCGGACTCGGACAGGGGATACACAGATACG.

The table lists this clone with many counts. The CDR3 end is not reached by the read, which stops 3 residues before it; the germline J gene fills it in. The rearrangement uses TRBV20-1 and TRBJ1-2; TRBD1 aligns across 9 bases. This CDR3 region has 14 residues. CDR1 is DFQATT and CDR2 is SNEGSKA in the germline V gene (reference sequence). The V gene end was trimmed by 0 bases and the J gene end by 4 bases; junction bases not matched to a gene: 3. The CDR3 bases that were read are TGCAGTGCTAGAGATAGGGACAGGGTCTATGGC. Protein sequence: CSARDRDRVYG. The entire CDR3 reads CSARDRDRVYGYTF.

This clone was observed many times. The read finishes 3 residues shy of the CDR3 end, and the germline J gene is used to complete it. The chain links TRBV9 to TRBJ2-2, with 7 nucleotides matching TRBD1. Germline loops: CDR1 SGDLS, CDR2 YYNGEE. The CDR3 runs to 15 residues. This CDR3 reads CASSVGGTGDEKLFF. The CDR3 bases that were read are TGTGCCAGCAGCGTAGGAGGAACAGGGGATGAAAAG.

CDR3: CAISESRPGDEQYF. The covered CDR3 bases are TGTGCCATCAGTGAGTCACGTCCAGGGGACGAG. J is TRBJ2-7 and V is TRBV10-3; TRBD1 might be the D (6 bases). The read terminates 3 residues ahead of where the CDR3 ends, so the germline J gene completes it. This CDR3 has 14 amino acids. V was trimmed by 0 bases and J by 5 bases, leaving 11 bases between them. The germline gives CDR1 ENHRY, CDR2 SYGVKD.

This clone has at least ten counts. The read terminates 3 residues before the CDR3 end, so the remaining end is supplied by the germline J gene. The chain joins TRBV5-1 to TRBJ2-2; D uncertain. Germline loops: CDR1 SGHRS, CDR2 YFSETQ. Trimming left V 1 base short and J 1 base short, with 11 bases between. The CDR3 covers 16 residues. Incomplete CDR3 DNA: TGCGCCAGCAGCTTGAAACTGAGTGGGAACACCGGGGAG. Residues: CASSLKLSGNTGE. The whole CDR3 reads CASSLKLSGNTGELFF.

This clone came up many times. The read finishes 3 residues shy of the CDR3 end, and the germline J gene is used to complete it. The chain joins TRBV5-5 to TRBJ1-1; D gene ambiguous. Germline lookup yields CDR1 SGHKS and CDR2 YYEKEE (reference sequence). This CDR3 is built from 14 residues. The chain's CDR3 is CASSLEGGREIAFF. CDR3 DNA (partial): TGTGCCAGCAGCTTGGAGGGTGGCCGTGAGATT.

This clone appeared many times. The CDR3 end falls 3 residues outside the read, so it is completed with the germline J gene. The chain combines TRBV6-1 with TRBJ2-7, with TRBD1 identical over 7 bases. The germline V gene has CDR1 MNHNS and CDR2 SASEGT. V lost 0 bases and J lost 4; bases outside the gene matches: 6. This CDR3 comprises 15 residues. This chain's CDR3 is CASSEAGGYAYEQYF. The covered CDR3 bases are TGTGCCAGCAGTGAAGCAGGGGGCTATGCTTACGAG.

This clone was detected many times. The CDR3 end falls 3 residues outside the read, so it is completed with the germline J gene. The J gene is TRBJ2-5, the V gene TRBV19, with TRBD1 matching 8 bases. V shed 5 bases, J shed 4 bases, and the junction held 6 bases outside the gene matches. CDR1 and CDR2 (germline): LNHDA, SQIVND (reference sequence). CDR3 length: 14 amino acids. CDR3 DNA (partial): TGTGCCAGTAGTCCCAGGGGGCGTGTAGAGACC. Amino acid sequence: CASSPRGRVET. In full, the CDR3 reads CASSPRGRVETQYF.

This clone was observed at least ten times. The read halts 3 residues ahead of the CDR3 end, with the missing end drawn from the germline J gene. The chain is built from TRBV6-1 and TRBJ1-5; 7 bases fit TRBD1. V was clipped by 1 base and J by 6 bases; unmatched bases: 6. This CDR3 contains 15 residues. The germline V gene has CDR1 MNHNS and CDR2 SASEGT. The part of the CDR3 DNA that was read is TGTGCCAGCAGTGAAGAGGCAGGGGGATTTCAGCCC. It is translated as CASSEEAGGFQP. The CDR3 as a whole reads CASSEEAGGFQPQHF.

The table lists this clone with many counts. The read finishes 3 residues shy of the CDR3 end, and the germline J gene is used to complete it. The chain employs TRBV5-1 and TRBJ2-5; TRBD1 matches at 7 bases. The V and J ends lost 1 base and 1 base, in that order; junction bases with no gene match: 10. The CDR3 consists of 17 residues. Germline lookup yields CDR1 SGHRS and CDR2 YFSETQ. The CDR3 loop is CASSLFRTRDSQETQYF. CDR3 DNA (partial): TGCGCCAGCAGCTTGTTCCGGACACGGGACAGCCAAGAGACC. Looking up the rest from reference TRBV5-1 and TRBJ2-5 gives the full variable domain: KAGVTQTPRYLIKTRGQQVTLSCSPISGHRSVSWYQQTPGQGLQFLFEYFSETQRNKGNFPGRFSGRQFSNSRSEMNVSTLELGDSALYLCASSLFRTRDSQETQYFGPGTRLLVL.

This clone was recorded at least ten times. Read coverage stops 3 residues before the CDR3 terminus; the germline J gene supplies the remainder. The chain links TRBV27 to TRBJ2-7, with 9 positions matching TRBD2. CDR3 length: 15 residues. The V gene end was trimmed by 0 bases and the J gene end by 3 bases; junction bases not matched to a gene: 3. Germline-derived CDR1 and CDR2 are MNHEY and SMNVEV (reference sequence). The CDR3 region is CASSLSASGNYEQYF. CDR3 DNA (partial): TGTGCCAGCAGTTTATCGGCTAGCGGGAACTACGAG.

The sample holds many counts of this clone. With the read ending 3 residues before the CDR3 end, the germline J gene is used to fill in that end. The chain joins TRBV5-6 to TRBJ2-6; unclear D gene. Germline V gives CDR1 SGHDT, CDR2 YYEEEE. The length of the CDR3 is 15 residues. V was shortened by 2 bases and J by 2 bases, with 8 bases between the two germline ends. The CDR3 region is CASSFRAAGANVLTF. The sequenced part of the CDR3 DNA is TGTGCCAGCAGCTTTCGTGCGGCTGGGGCCAACGTC.

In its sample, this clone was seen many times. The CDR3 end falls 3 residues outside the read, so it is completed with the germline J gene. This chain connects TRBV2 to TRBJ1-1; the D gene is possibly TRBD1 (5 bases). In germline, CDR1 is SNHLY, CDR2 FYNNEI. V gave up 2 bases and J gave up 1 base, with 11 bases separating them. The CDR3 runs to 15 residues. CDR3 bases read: TGTGCCAGCAGTGAACCGACAGTTTCGAACACTGAA. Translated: CASSEPTVSNTE. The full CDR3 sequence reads CASSEPTVSNTEAFF.